What follows is one T cell receptor beta chain and its context. Its antigen is still unknown. The data were taken from a study of cytomegalovirus exposure and HLA in healthy donors. Study observations and caveats: Roughly even sequencing depth across donors was the assumption behind the presence/absence analyses. The study designated 150 or so TCR beta chains cytomegalovirus-associated. As a later analysis showed, several of the most significant clusters appeared to be linked to common viral pathogens.

V dropped 2 bases and J dropped 5 bases, with 20 bases sitting between them. CDR1 and CDR2 (germline): SGHAT, FQNNGV. The CDR3 has 17 residues. Amplification used 60 Vbeta primers and 13 Jbeta primers. Per the study methods: In a later analysis, of 79 million or so unique beta chains, some 10 million appeared in at least two donors. Sequencing was performed with immunoSEQ multiplex PCR; in TCRdb, only in-frame clones are kept and a portion is missing. The DNA was the basis for D and trimming; V, J and clone size are from that table. The sample has some 130,000 clones, around 77% seen once. This rearrangement joins TRBV11-2 to TRBJ2-3, with a tentative D call TRBD1 (5 bases). The receptor comes from a man aged 50-59 years in good health and CMV-seronegative. The sample consisted of PBMCs. DNA for the CDR3: TGTGCCAGCAGCTTAAATGGGGCCTCCTCAAGAATAGATACGCAGTATTTT. Residues: CASSLNGASSRIDTQYF. Variable domain in full (rest from reference TRBV11-2 and TRBJ2-3): EAGVAQSPRYKIIEKRQSVAFWCNPISGHATLYWYQQILGQGPKLLIQFQNNGVVDDSQLPKDRFSAERLKGVDSTLKIQPAKLEDSAVYLCASSLNGASSRIDTQYFGPGTRLTVL.